This TCR beta chain was observed in a study of follicular helper T cells after annual influenza vaccination (dated by TCRdb to between 2016 and 2019). Study-wide context: Blood was collected on days 0, 7 and 28 after each seasonal influenza vaccination. Some subjects were followed across successive annual vaccinations spanning the 2013-2014, 2014-2015 and 2015-2016 seasons to study recall of cTfh clones. One week after vaccination, a second recruited cohort of about a dozen subjects (Table S1) displayed a similar ICOS+CD38+ cTfh response. Multi-year samples were available for six subjects, with four spanning two vaccination seasons and two spanning three seasons. Samples from 2013-2014 were cryopreserved, whereas samples from about 2015 were processed immediately after collection. General conclusions and limits of the study: Day 7 ICOS+CD38+ clones were most often found later in ICOS-CD38- cTfh, suggesting that subset may serve as a memory reservoir. Productive TCRB sequences were recovered from only 10-20% of analyzed cells, so rare clonotypes could not be sampled. ICOS+CD38+ cTfh clonality correlated with the frequency of that population, and its change correlated with the change in circulating plasmablast frequency. Successive annual vaccinations recalled a recurring oligoclonal ICOS+CD38+ cTfh response that included tetramer and AIM influenza-specific clonotypes.

The library was obtained by the immunoSEQ multiplex PCR assay. Adaptive Biotechnologies carried out TCRB amplification, library preparation, sequencing and preliminary bioinformatics at Survey level resolution. TCRB sequencing used multiplex PCR amplification of genomic DNA from sorted cTfh populations. The authors' pipeline ran thus. Clonality was calculated in R as 1 minus normalized Shannon entropy, and the Gini index was calculated with the R package ineq. To get the overlap score, the summed counts of shared sequences were divided by the total counts of all sequences in both of the compared samples. The significance of shared clonotypes was tested with Fisher's exact test, assuming a theoretical repertoire of 10^7 TCRB sequences. TCRdb took over this immuneACCESS table, retaining in-frame rearrangements with V and J assigned. Such tables are incomplete; in checked studies, under half of the missing clones stem from an unresolved V gene, and the remainder is unexplained. The V and J calls and the clone size are those of that table, but D and trimming were determined from the DNA. The table for this sample lists 2,500 to 3,500 clones; 80% to 90% of them were counted only once. Roughly 1% of the sample goes to the ten largest clones.

Trimming leaves V shorter by 3 bases and J shorter by 1 base, with the junction holding 5 bases beyond the gene matches. Per the germline V gene (reference sequence), SSHAT is the CDR1 and FNYEAQ is the CDR2. There are 15 amino acids in the CDR3, from cysteine to phenylalanine inclusive. Solely the CDR3 DNA is kept, with 45 bases framed from the first base. Of note for this clone: Its antigen remains undetermined. No clone much larger than this one lies a single base away; base qualities are absent.

In the paper's terms, the time point label means: 2014-2015 season, 7 days after vaccination. Adults were given seasonal inactivated influenza vaccine (Fluvarix), and sorted blood CD4 subsets were followed by TCRB sequencing before and after vaccination. Subjects were considered eligible if community-dwelling and if influenza vaccine had not been received in the prior 6 months. Influenza vaccine contraindications, substance abuse, HIV/AIDS, active malignancy, immunomodulatory medication and active illness such as respiratory infection were included among the exclusion criteria. Per time point, between about 40 and 110 mL of blood was sampled. Non-naive CD4+CXCR5+PD-1+ cells were defined as circulating Tfh and were sorted into ICOS+CD38+ and ICOS-CD38- fractions. Either Ficoll-Paque PLUS or SepMate separation was used to isolate PBMC. Before DNA extraction, cell subsets were sorted from PBMC on a BD FACS Aria.

The V and J genes are TRBV7-7 and TRBJ1-1; 7 of the junction bases match TRBD1. The sample here was CXCR5+ CD38- circulating T follicular helper cells from blood, taken 7 days after influenza vaccination. The cell subset or site label, read with the paper, signifies: circulating Tfh, non-naive CD4+CXCR5+PD-1+ (ICOS+CD38+ or ICOS-CD38-). This sequence was found in an adult who received the influenza vaccine. The nucleotide sequence is TGTGCCAGCAGCTTGGGACAGCTTCCGAACACTGAAGCTTTCTTT. This encodes CASSLGQLPNTEAFF.